This T cell receptor beta chain was recorded in a study of blood T cell repertoires in COVID-19. Study at large: Italy, Spain and the United States were the sources of the convalescent and acute COVID-19 samples. Nucleic acid was either cDNA or gDNA, and it came from T cells, B-cell-depleted T cells, or PBMCs.

Study processing details: Amplification with reference gene primers provided the estimates of nucleated cell counts. Here immunoSEQ multiplex PCR was the method, and the copy in TCRdb shows in-frame clones only, minus some. D and trimming come from the DNA, and the V and J calls and clone size come from that table. The table has about 120,000 clones, 85% seen once. The germline CDR1 and CDR2 sequences are SGHRS and YFSETQ. CDR3 length: 13 amino acids. Trimming cost V 1 base and J 10 bases, with 11 bases left between them. The chain combines TRBV5-1 with TRBJ1-4, with D possibly matching TRBD1 (5 bases). The origin of this receptor is a woman aged 80 or older with acute or convalescent COVID-19. Material for sequencing was peripheral blood. The CDR3 sequence is CASSLKQDAKLFF. The CDR3 nucleotides are TGCGCCAGCAGCTTGAAACAGGACGCAAAACTGTTTTTT.